Below are 7 T cell receptor beta chains sequenced from a single sample in a study of tumor-infiltrating lymphocytes in primary liver carcinoma. It was from roughly 20-30 mg of unsorted bulk tissue that RNA and DNA were co-extracted. With a constant-region primer, TCR beta cDNA was made from 450 to 550 ng of total RNA. Slightly modified ARM-PCR served as the procedure for the TCR beta libraries. These libraries came from three rounds of nested multiplex PCR. The first two PCR rounds used TRBV1-TRBV30 primers with a Cbeta primer, roughly 10 cycles each. TCRdb reanalysed the multiplex PCR reads using MiXCR and keeps one entry per CDR3 protein. The profile shows 70,000 to 85,000 distinct CDR3 sequences, around 75% of them singletons. Sequencing input: liver tumor tissue from sampling region 4. Subset noted: tumor region T4, right-lateral pole. These receptors came from a woman aged 55-69 years with primary liver carcinoma and hepatitis B virus infection.

At least ten counts were recorded for this clonotype. This chain connects TRBV28 to TRBJ2-3; D is possibly TRBD1 (6 bases). The germline V and J ends were trimmed by 2 bases and 2 bases, with 14 bases remaining between them. CDR1 MDHEN and CDR2 SYDVKM come from the germline V gene. The CDR3 is made up of 16 amino acids. CDR3 sequence: CASSLLGRGNTDTQYF. The CDR3 DNA is TGTGCCAGCAGTTTACTGGGAAGGGGGAACACAGATACGCAGTATTTT. Full variable domain (remainder filled in from reference TRBV28 and TRBJ2-3): DVKVTQSSRYLVKRTGEKVFLECVQDMDHENMFWYRQDPGLGLRLIYFSYDVKMKEKGDIPEGYSVSREKKERFSLILESASTNQTSMYLCASSLLGRGNTDTQYFGPGTRLTVL.

As concerns this clonotype: One end of the junction varies from germline; a read error may be responsible. The chain combines TRBV7-9 with TRBJ2-2; 12 positions match TRBD2. This CDR3 contains 17 residues. Germline V gene sequence: CDR1 SEHNR, CDR2 FQNEAQ (reference sequence). The CDR3: CASSPPGLAGHTRELFF. CDR3 in DNA: TGTGCCAGCAGCCCACCGGGACTAGCGGGCCACACCAGGGAGCTGTTTTTT.

This chain connects TRBV6-5 to TRBJ1-5; the match to TRBD1 covers 7 bases. CDR1 MNHEY and CDR2 SVGAGI come from the germline V gene. The CDR3 sequence is 13 residues long. V lost 6 bases and J lost 5; bases outside the gene matches: 4. This CDR3 reads CASRHDRDQPQHF. CDR3 DNA sequence: TGTGCCAGCAGGCATGACAGGGATCAGCCCCAGCATTTT.

V usage is TRBV28 and J usage is TRBJ1-1; maybe TRBD1 (6 bases). Trimming left V 5 bases short and J 8 bases short, with 21 bases between. The CDR3 spans 15 residues. Germline V CDR1 and CDR2: MDHEN, SYDVKM. The CDR3 DNA follows: TGTGCCAGCAGTATTCCCGACAGAGACAGGCCCGAAGCTTTCTTT. It encodes CASSIPDRDRPEAFF.

With respect to this clonotype: A much larger clone differs from this one at a single base, so this may be a read error. V gene TRBV11-2 combines with J gene TRBJ1-1, with D possibly being TRBD1 (5 bases). The CDR3 loop spans 18 amino acids. V was shortened by 6 bases and J by 1 base, with 24 bases between the two germline ends. Germline V gene data show CDR1 as SGHAT and CDR2 as FQNNGV. CDR3 DNA: TGTGCCAGCAGTCGAGGGGTCGCAGGTCCTTGGGGGAACACTGAAGCTTTCTTT. Its protein product is CASSRGVAGPWGNTEAFF.

A remark on this clonotype: An end of the junction does not agree with germline; a read error may underlie this. The chain is built from TRBV6-6 and TRBJ2-5; 8 nucleotides agree with TRBD2. CDR3 size: 16 residues. Per germline, CDR1 MNHNY and CDR2 SVGAGI (reference sequence). The CDR3 region is CATRGGRRGYLETQFF. CDR3 sequence (DNA): TGTGCCACCCGTGGCGGGAGGAGAGGTTACCTAGAGACCCAATTCTTC.

Turning to this clonotype: No conserved phenylalanine or tryptophan ends this CDR3, so it is likely a read error. The V gene is TRBV6-1, the J gene TRBJ1-1, with a weak D call TRBD1 (5 bases). The CDR3 is made up of 14 amino acids. The germline V gene encodes CDR1 MNHNS and CDR2 SASEGT. CDR3: CASHPAGADTEAFC. In DNA form, the CDR3 reads TGTGCCAGCCACCCCGCGGGTGCGGACACAGAAGCTTTCTGT.